This paragraph reports one T cell receptor (beta chain). No antigen is known for it. Base quality data are lacking; no much larger clone is found one base away. Via the germline V gene, CDR1 is SGHVS and CDR2 FNYEAQ. V trim: 6 bases; J trim: 1 base; unmatched bases: 5. There are 15 amino acids in the CDR3, from cysteine to phenylalanine inclusive. Just CDR3 DNA is preserved here, 45 bases in frame from base 1. Patients with autoimmune disease history or receiving systemic immunosuppression were excluded from the trial. Peripheral blood for TCR sequencing was collected from all dose cohorts at baseline, on cycle 4 day 1, and on cycle 7 day 1. Samples came from an open-label, multicenter, first-in-human phase I dose-escalation trial of ivuxolimab. Adults with locally advanced or metastatic melanoma, renal cell carcinoma, hepatocellular carcinoma or head and neck squamous cell carcinoma were enrolled in the trial. Before TCR sequencing, CD4+ T cells and CD8+ T cells were sorted from peripheral blood as separate populations.

Genomic DNA was isolated from the sorted cells so that the TCRbeta CDR3 region could be sequenced. The immunoSEQ Assay was used for sequencing of TCRbeta CDR3 regions. TCRdb carries this immuneACCESS record with in-frame sequences only. Its versions omit some clonotypes, under half of them owing to an unresolved V gene in the studies checked, with the rest unexplained. For this sample there are 50,000 to 55,000 clones; approximately 78% appear just once. Over 0.6% of the sample belongs to the ten largest clones. The data originate from a study of OX40 agonist ivuxolimab in advanced cancers. Study-wide context: Ivuxolimab was an agonistic, fully human IgG2 monoclonal antibody directed against OX40 (CD134), a costimulatory receptor. The dose-escalation cohort was 82.7% male with a mean age of approximately 60 years, ranging from roughly 20 to 85. Peripheral TCRbeta sequencing was intended to test whether TCR sequence diversity was altered and clonal T-cell expansion was caused by ivuxolimab. Intravenous ivuxolimab was administered to patients every 2 weeks at six dose levels: 0.01, 0.1, 0.3, 1.5, 3 and 10 mg/kg. The paper covers the monotherapy dose-escalation part of the phase I ivuxolimab trial, which included N of about 56 patients. Prior anti-PD-1, anti-PD-L1 or anti-CTLA-4 therapy was permitted, and about 40% of dose-escalation patients had received checkpoint inhibitors. Partial responses occurred in three dose-escalation patients: two with cutaneous melanoma and one with hepatocellular carcinoma. Of the 50 to 55 patients in dose escalation, 19 had hepatocellular carcinoma, about 15 had melanoma, 9 had renal cell carcinoma and 9 had head and neck cancer. Results and caveats for the whole study, not just this receptor: Low levels of normalized T-cell clonal expansion were also seen in some nonresponding patients. At doses from 0.1 to 3.0 mg/kg, clonal expansion was seen in both CD4+ and CD8+ blood T cells between baseline and week 6. Antigen specificity was not determined for the clonally expanded peripheral T cells. In the 0.1-3.0 mg/kg groups, partial responders were among the patients with the lowest normalized peripheral clonal expansion, particularly in CD8+ T cells. On average, CD8+ T cells showed more expanded clones than CD4+ T cells after ivuxolimab.

The sequence derives from an adult with an advanced solid tumor such as melanoma, head and neck, liver or kidney cancer. The starting material was CD4+ or CD8+ T cells sorted from blood, obtained in a trial of the OX40 agonist ivuxolimab. The chain links TRBV7-6 with TRBJ2-3, with 9 junctional bases fitting TRBD2. The DNA sequence is as follows: TGTGCCAGCAGTCCTAGCGGGGTTCGCACAGATACGCAGTATTTT. Its translation is CASSPSGVRTDTQYF.